The 25 T cell receptor beta chains reported below all come from one sample, sequenced in a study of CD8+ T cells in alopecia areata. After isolation, RNA underwent reverse transcription to generate cDNA as the sequencing template. Only in-frame clones appear in the TCRdb table, and some are missing; sequencing was by immunoSEQ multiplex PCR. The table has 190,000 or so clones, roughly 61% seen once. Sample treatment: oral pan-JAK inhibitor, 5-10 mg twice daily. The sequencing used CD8+ T cells sorted from blood, collected at week 24, from a patient treated with tofacitinib. The receptor set was obtained from a human donor with alopecia areata.

This clone was seen more than once but under ten times. The rearrangement uses TRBV15 and TRBJ2-3; no reliable D call. V gave up 10 bases and J gave up 7 bases, with 18 bases separating them. In germline, CDR1 is LNHNV, CDR2 YYDKDF (reference sequence). The CDR3 is 13 amino acids. Here the CDR3 reads CASARPTRYTQYF. The CDR3 region has the DNA TGTGCCAGCGCCAGGCCCACACGATATACGCAGTATTTT.

The CDR3 coding sequence is TGTGCCTGGAGCGAAGGCAGGGGGAACACTGAAGCTTTCTTT. It encodes CAWSEGRGNTEAFF. J is TRBJ1-1 and V is TRBV30, with D possibly TRBD1 on 6 matching bases. Germline V gene data show CDR1 as GTSNPN and CDR2 as SVGIG (reference sequence). The V end lost 3 bases, the J end lost 1 base, and 12 bases lay between the germline ends. The CDR3 has 14 residues.

The rearrangement links TRBV7-8 to TRBJ2-1; 7 nucleotides align to TRBD1. The trim removed 1 base at V and 6 bases at J, leaving 9 bases unmatched. Germline V lookup: CDR1 SGHVS, CDR2 FQNEAQ. The CDR3 consists of 16 residues. CDR3 nucleotide sequence: TGTGCCAGCAGCTTAGGAGTGAGACAGGGTCGCAATGAGCAGTTCTTC. Its translation: CASSLGVRQGRNEQFF.

This rearrangement joins TRBV13 to TRBJ1-2, with D maybe TRBD1 (6 bases). V was trimmed by 6 bases and J by 2 bases, leaving 19 bases between them. The length of the CDR3 is 16 residues. From germline, CDR1 is PRHDT and CDR2 FYEKMQ (reference sequence). In nucleotides, the CDR3 is TGTGCCAGCAGACCGGAGACAGGAGCGCCGAACTATGGCTACACCTTC. It specifies CASRPETGAPNYGYTF.

This clone came up a few times. V is TRBV29-1 and J is TRBJ1-2; TRBD1 might be the D (5 bases). This CDR3 is built from 12 residues. V was trimmed by 2 bases and J by 8 bases, leaving 12 bases between them. From germline, CDR1 is SQVTM and CDR2 ANQGSEA. CDR3 region: CSVESWGLGYTF. Written as DNA, the CDR3 is TGCAGCGTTGAAAGCTGGGGGTTAGGCTACACCTTC. The complete variable domain, with remaining parts taken from reference TRBV29-1 and TRBJ1-2, reads SAVISQKPSRDICQRGTSLTIQCQVDSQVTMMFWYRQQPGQSLTLIATANQGSEATYESGFVIDKFPISRPNLTFSTLTVSNMSPEDSSIYLCSVESWGLGYTFGSGTRLTVV.

The V call is TRBV7-9, the J call TRBJ2-1; 9 positions match TRBD1. V dropped 1 base and J dropped 2; count of bases not matched to a gene: 3. The CDR3 is 16 residues long. Germline V gives CDR1 SEHNR, CDR2 FQNEAQ (reference sequence). The chain's CDR3 is CASSLEGQGTYNEQFF. The CDR3 DNA is TGTGCCAGCAGCTTAGAGGGACAGGGAACCTACAATGAGCAGTTCTTC.

This clone was observed a handful of times. Here the CDR3 DNA reads TGCGCCAGCAGCTTGAACAGGGGAGCCGGTAATGAAAAACTGTTTTTT. Amino acid sequence: CASSLNRGAGNEKLFF. V gene TRBV5-1 combines with J gene TRBJ1-4; 7 nucleotides align to TRBD1. Germline CDR1 is SGHRS and CDR2 is YFSETQ. This CDR3 contains 16 residues. Trimming cost V 1 base and J 4 bases; bases outside gene matches: 7. The full variable domain, its missing parts supplied by reference TRBV5-1 and TRBJ1-4, is KAGVTQTPRYLIKTRGQQVTLSCSPISGHRSVSWYQQTPGQGLQFLFEYFSETQRNKGNFPGRFSGRQFSNSRSEMNVSTLELGDSALYLCASSLNRGAGNEKLFFGSGTQLSVL.

The chain links TRBV27 to TRBJ1-1; D perhaps matches TRBD1 (5 bases). Germline V lookup: CDR1 MNHEY, CDR2 SMNVEV (reference sequence). This CDR3 is 15 amino acids long. The germline V and J ends were trimmed by 5 bases and 2 bases, with 15 bases remaining between them. The CDR3 spells CASSPAAGANTEAFF. The CDR3 nucleotides are TGTGCCAGCAGTCCCGCCGCCGGGGCCAACACTGAAGCTTTCTTT.

This clone was observed a handful of times. V and J are TRBV6-5 and TRBJ1-2, with D maybe TRBD1 (5 bases). Germline assignment: CDR1 MNHEY and CDR2 SVGAGI. This CDR3 contains 15 residues. The ends were cut back, 4 bases at V and 7 bases at J, with 19 bases in the middle. The chain's CDR3 is CASSSRQNGVFGYTF. The DNA of the CDR3 is TGTGCCAGCAGTTCACGACAGAACGGGGTTTTTGGCTACACCTTC.

This chain connects TRBV29-1 to TRBJ2-7; perhaps TRBD2 as D (6 bases). The CDR3 covers 14 residues. The germline V and J ends were trimmed by 2 bases and 0 bases, with 11 bases remaining between them. Germline-derived CDR1 and CDR2 are SQVTM and ANQGSEA. DNA of the CDR3: TGCAGCGTTGAACAGGCCGGGAGCTCCTACGAGCAGTACTTC. Its translation: CSVEQAGSSYEQYF.

CDR3: CASSLAGTGGSYEQYF. CDR3 sequence (DNA): TGCGCCAGCAGCTTGGCCGGGACAGGGGGATCCTACGAGCAGTACTTC. V gene TRBV5-1 combines with J gene TRBJ2-7; 11 bases match TRBD1. Germline loops: CDR1 SGHRS, CDR2 YFSETQ. After removal of 0 bases from V and 1 base from J, the junction contained 3 bases not matched to a gene. The CDR3 is made up of 16 amino acids.

V usage is TRBV14 and J usage is TRBJ2-5, with 7 bases matching TRBD1. Germline CDR1 SGHDN, CDR2 FVKESK. The CDR3 spans 16 residues. V trimming: 3 bases; J trimming: 1 base; junction bases outside the gene matches: 8. CDR3 nucleotides: TGTGCCAGCAGCCAGGGCCGGGACAGAACCCAAGAGACCCAGTACTTC. It translates to CASSQGRDRTQETQYF.

This chain links TRBV15 with TRBJ2-1; perhaps D is TRBD1 or TRBD2 (5 bases each). Germline CDR1 reads LNHNV; CDR2 reads YYDKDF (reference sequence). The CDR3 has 14 amino acids. Trimming took off 3 bases at V and 8 bases at J, with 14 bases between the two ends. The CDR3 is CATSSPGANHEQFF. In nucleotides, the CDR3 is TGTGCCACCAGCAGCCCCGGGGCAAACCATGAGCAGTTCTTC.

The chain is built from TRBV2 and TRBJ1-1, with D possibly TRBD1 on 5 matching bases. The CDR3 totals 14 residues. Germline lookup yields CDR1 SNHLY and CDR2 FYNNEI. Trimming stripped 6 bases from V and 0 bases from J, with 11 bases between. The CDR3 region has the DNA TGTGCCAGCAGCCCCAGGGTCATGAACACTGAAGCTTTCTTT. Translation gives CASSPRVMNTEAFF.

The J gene is TRBJ1-1, the V gene TRBV6-5; no reliable D call. V dropped 8 bases and J dropped 3 bases, with 16 bases sitting between them. Germline V CDR1 and CDR2: MNHEY, SVGAGI. The CDR3 has 14 amino acids. This chain's CDR3 is CASGDGRVYTEAFF. CDR3 in DNA: TGTGCCAGCGGAGATGGGCGAGTGTACACTGAAGCTTTCTTT.

The gene calls are TRBV6-6 and TRBJ2-1; the D is unclear. Germline V CDR1 and CDR2: MNHNY, SVGAGI (reference sequence). This CDR3 contains 15 residues. V was clipped by 2 bases and J by 6 bases, with 14 bases between them. The CDR3 spells CASSYPDPAVNEQFF. As DNA, the CDR3 is TGTGCCAGCAGTTACCCGGACCCGGCGGTCAATGAGCAGTTCTTC.

This clone was counted a single time. This chain uses TRBV7-9 with TRBJ1-4; maybe TRBD1 (5 bases). Deletions cut 6 bases from V and 4 bases from J, with 9 bases between. Germline CDR1 is SEHNR and CDR2 is FQNEAQ (reference sequence). The CDR3 is made up of 13 amino acids. The CDR3 DNA reads TGTGCCAGCAGGAACAGGTTTAATGAAAAACTGTTTTTT. Amino acids: CASRNRFNEKLFF. Full variable domain (outside the CDR3, taken from reference TRBV7-9 and TRBJ1-4): DTGVSQNPRHKITKRGQNVTFRCDPISEHNRLYWYRQTLGQGPEFLTYFQNEAQLEKSRLLSDRFSAERPKGSFSTLEIQRTEQGDSAMYLCASRNRFNEKLFFGSGTQLSVL.

The chain links TRBV7-9 to TRBJ2-7; D remains unclear. This CDR3 comprises 11 residues. V was clipped by 5 bases and J by 4 bases, with 6 bases between them. Per germline, CDR1 SEHNR and CDR2 FQNEAQ (reference sequence). In nucleotides, the CDR3 is TGTGCCAGCAGCAACCTGTACGAGCAGTACTTC. Translation gives CASSNLYEQYF.

The genes are TRBV7-6 and TRBJ2-7, with D possibly matching TRBD1 (5 bases). Trimming took 1 base from V and 5 from J, leaving 9 bases between them. Germline values: CDR1 SGHVS, CDR2 FNYEAQ. The CDR3 is made up of 13 amino acids. DNA for the CDR3: TGTGCCAGCAGCTTAGGCAGGGTCGACGAGCAGTACTTC. Translated, it gives CASSLGRVDEQYF.

The CDR3 nucleotides are TGTGCCTGGGAAGCGGCAACCGGGGAGCTGTTTTTT. Residues: CAWEAATGELFF. This chain links TRBV30 with TRBJ2-2; maybe TRBD2 (5 bases). V lost 5 bases to trimming and J lost 5 bases, with 9 bases between them. The CDR3 totals 12 residues. Germline loops: CDR1 GTSNPN, CDR2 SVGIG (reference sequence).

This clone came up a few times. The rearrangement links TRBV28 to TRBJ2-7; TRBD1 might be the D (5 bases). V lost 1 base and J 3 bases, leaving 10 bases between the germline ends. The CDR3 length is 14 residues. In germline, CDR1 is MDHEN, CDR2 SYDVKM. CDR3 nucleotides: TGTGCCAGCAGTTTATCCCCCAGGGTCTACGAGCAGTACTTC. Protein: CASSLSPRVYEQYF. Variable domain in full (rest from reference TRBV28 and TRBJ2-7): DVKVTQSSRYLVKRTGEKVFLECVQDMDHENMFWYRQDPGLGLRLIYFSYDVKMKEKGDIPEGYSVSREKKERFSLILESASTNQTSMYLCASSLSPRVYEQYFGPGTRLTVT.

This clone was recorded only once. The chain is built from TRBV13 and TRBJ2-7; 7 bases agree with TRBD1. Looked up from germline, CDR1 is PRHDT and CDR2 is FYEKMQ (reference sequence). Trimming cost V 7 bases and J 0 bases; bases outside gene matches: 6. This CDR3 spans 14 amino acids. The CDR3 DNA is TGTGCCAGCACCGTCAGGGGGAGCTCCTACGAGCAGTACTTC. Its translation: CASTVRGSSYEQYF.

This clone was picked up a small number of times. The chain carries TRBV9 and TRBJ2-3; 9 positions agree with TRBD1. CDR1 and CDR2 from the germline V gene are SGDLS and YYNGEE. The V segment lost 2 bases and the J segment 5 bases; nucleotides outside the gene matches: 9. The CDR3 runs to 16 residues. Here the CDR3 reads CASSVLTGQGLDTQYF. The CDR3 DNA follows: TGTGCCAGCAGCGTGCTTACGGGACAGGGATTAGATACGCAGTATTTT.

This chain uses TRBV7-9 with TRBJ1-1, with 10 bases identical to TRBD1. CDR1 SEHNR and CDR2 FQNEAQ come from the germline V gene (reference sequence). CDR3 length: 16 amino acids. V lost 4 bases and J lost 5; bases outside the gene matches: 10. The CDR3 DNA reads TGTGCCAGCAGCTGTAGAGACAGGGGGCGGTGGACTGAAGCTTTCTTT. Translating it yields CASSCRDRGRWTEAFF.

The chain has TRBV10-3 and TRBJ2-5; 15 bases match TRBD2. In germline, CDR1 is ENHRY, CDR2 SYGVKD. With V trimmed by 7 bases and J by 5 bases, 8 bases remained unmatched. The CDR3 extends over 16 amino acids. CDR3 DNA sequence: TGTGCCATCAAGGGGACTAGCGGGGGGTCTGGGGAGACCCAGTACTTC. Its protein is CAIKGTSGGSGETQYF.